Sequencing of this T cell receptor (beta chain) was carried out in a study of blood T cell repertoires in COVID-19. In the study overall: In each case, the material was cDNA or gDNA derived from T cells, B-cell-depleted T cells, or PBMCs.

Original processing notes: The assay estimated nucleated cells by amplifying reference gene primers. Measured with immunoSEQ multiplex PCR; TCRdb has only the in-frame clones, and not every one. V, J and clone size reflect that table, while D and trimming were determined from the DNA. The repertoire holds some 190,000 clones, with 80% to 90% as singletons. Deletions cut 3 bases from V and 5 bases from J, with 9 bases between. Germline V gives CDR1 SGDLS, CDR2 YYNGEE. The CDR3 consists of 13 residues. Sequenced: peripheral blood. This TCR was sampled from a human donor with active or convalescent COVID-19. The donor label of this sample is uncertain. This chain joins TRBV9 and TRBJ2-1, with D unresolved. CDR3: CASSDDTHNEQFF. The CDR3 nucleotides read TGTGCCAGCAGCGATGACACCCACAATGAGCAGTTCTTC.